These 22 T cell receptor beta chains were sequenced from one sample in a study of shared clonotypes between healthy human individuals. Using immunoSEQ multiplex PCR, the repertoire was profiled, and TCRdb retains in-frame clones only, with some absent. Counted here are 2 million to 3 million clones, over 85% occurring once; the ten biggest clones make up 0.36%. Sequenced input: naive CD4+ T cells from PBMCs. Specified subset: CD45RA+ positively selected. The receptor set was obtained from a man in his late teens or twenties in good health. Some clones in this sample may be carry-over from other donors' samples.

The chain has TRBV10-1 and TRBJ2-7; a possible D gene is TRBD1 (5 bases). The CDR3 is 12 amino acids. V was clipped by 3 bases and J by 6 bases, with 9 bases between them. Germline V gene lookup returns CDR1 WNHNN and CDR2 SYGVQD (reference sequence). CDR3 region: CASSEGVSEQYF. Written as DNA, the CDR3 is TGCGCCAGCAGTGAAGGGGTCTCCGAGCAGTACTTC.

The rearrangement links TRBV4-1 to TRBJ2-5; 12 bases line up with TRBD2. Per the germline V gene, CDR1 is MGHRA and CDR2 is YSYEKL. CDR3 length equals 15 residues. With 4 bases clipped from V and 4 bases from J, the junction kept 4 bases outside the gene matches. CDR3 residues: CASSPLGLAGETQYF. The CDR3 region has the DNA TGCGCCAGCAGCCCACTGGGACTAGCGGGAGAGACCCAGTACTTC.

The V call is TRBV29-1, the J call TRBJ1-3, with D uncertain. From germline, CDR1 is SQVTM and CDR2 ANQGSEA. This CDR3 has 14 residues. V was shortened by 4 bases and J by 0 bases, with 10 bases between the two germline ends. CDR3 sequence reads: CSVAGRLSGNTIYF. DNA for the CDR3: TGCAGCGTTGCGGGCCGCCTCTCTGGAAACACCATATATTTT. The variable domain in full, completed from reference TRBV29-1 and TRBJ1-3, reads SAVISQKPSRDICQRGTSLTIQCQVDSQVTMMFWYRQQPGQSLTLIATANQGSEATYESGFVIDKFPISRPNLTFSTLTVSNMSPEDSSIYLCSVAGRLSGNTIYFGEGSWLTVV.

This clone was seen only a few times. Distinct nucleotide sequences in the sample also encode this CDR3. The chain has TRBV18 and TRBJ1-1, with 11 positions matching TRBD1. J lost 2 bases, V lost 4 bases, and 3 bases had no gene match. Germline V CDR1 and CDR2: KGHSH, LQKENI. This CDR3 has 15 amino acids. CDR3 DNA sequence: TGTGCCAGCTCACTTGGACAGGGGGCCAACACTGAAGCTTTCTTT. This gives the protein CASSLGQGANTEAFF.

CDR3 DNA sequence: TGTGCCAGCAGTTTTATCGGGAGGGTCGGGGAGCTGTTTTTT. It yields the protein CASSFIGRVGELFF. The V and J genes are TRBV28 and TRBJ2-2; 8 bases are a match to TRBD2. This CDR3 contains 14 residues. CDR1 is MDHEN, CDR2 SYDVKM, per germline. V lost 3 bases to trimming and J lost 7 bases; unmatched junction nucleotides: 4.

CDR3 loop: CASKVSGISGRSSSGELFF. CDR3 coding DNA: TGTGCCAGTAAAGTTTCGGGTATCAGCGGGAGGAGTTCGTCCGGGGAGCTGTTTTTT. The chain carries TRBV19 and TRBJ2-2; 9 nucleotides match TRBD2. The CDR3 has 19 residues. With V trimmed by 7 bases and J by 6 bases, 21 bases remained unmatched. Germline V gene sequence: CDR1 LNHDA, CDR2 SQIVND (reference sequence).

V and J are TRBV5-1 and TRBJ2-5; D might be TRBD2 (6 bases). The germline V gene encodes CDR1 SGHRS and CDR2 YFSETQ. The CDR3 covers 14 residues. V gave up 2 bases and J gave up 4 bases, with 12 bases separating them. The CDR3 DNA reads TGCGCCAGCAGCTTCCTGGCTAGCGCAGAGACCCAGTACTTC. Translation: CASSFLASAETQYF.

The rearrangement joins TRBV19 to TRBJ2-7; TRBD1 matches at 8 bases. Trimming took 5 bases from V and 0 from J; bases not matched to a gene: 6. Germline assignment: CDR1 LNHDA and CDR2 SQIVND (reference sequence). This CDR3 is 15 amino acids long. The CDR3 bases are TGTGCCAGTAGTTTACAGGGGGAGAGCTCCTACGAGCAGTACTTC. This codes for CASSLQGESSYEQYF. Complete variable domain (other parts from reference TRBV19 and TRBJ2-7): DGGITQSPKYLFRKEGQNVTLSCEQNLNHDAMYWYRQDPGQGLRLIYYSQIVNDFQKGDIAEGYSVSREKKESFPLTVTSAQKNPTAFYLCASSLQGESSYEQYFGPGTRLTVT.

J is TRBJ2-3 and V is TRBV27; D is possibly TRBD1 (8 bases). The CDR3 runs 14 residues. Trimming took off 5 bases at V and 4 bases at J, with 13 bases between the two ends. The germline V gene encodes CDR1 MNHEY and CDR2 SMNVEV (reference sequence). CDR3 sequence (DNA): TGTGCCAGCAGTAACAGGGGGGGTGCAGATACGCAGTATTTT. This codes for CASSNRGGADTQYF.

For the CDR3, the DNA is TGCAGCGTTGCCGGGGGTCGCACAGATACGCAGTATTTT. It codes for CSVAGGRTDTQYF. The J gene is TRBJ2-3, the V gene TRBV29-1; a possible D gene is TRBD2 (6 bases). The CDR3 length is 13 residues. Trimming left V 4 bases short and J 1 base short, with 9 bases between. In germline, CDR1 is SQVTM, CDR2 ANQGSEA.

This clone was seen a few times. This chain links TRBV4-2 with TRBJ1-2; 8 nucleotides align to TRBD1. This CDR3 spans 12 amino acids. CDR1 and CDR2 from the germline V gene are LGHNA and YNFKEQ. Germline trimming cut 4 bases from V and 6 bases from J; bases unmatched to any gene: 1. The CDR3 DNA follows: TGTGCCAGCAGCCCGGACAGGGATGGCTACACCTTC. This translates into CASSPDRDGYTF.

The V call is TRBV9, the J call TRBJ2-7; 8 nucleotides line up with TRBD1. Trimming at V came to 0 bases and at J to 2 bases, leaving 7 bases not matched to a gene. Germline CDR1 reads SGDLS; CDR2 reads YYNGEE. The length of the CDR3 is 16 residues. The CDR3 sequence is CASSVDGETGAYEQYF. In DNA form, the CDR3 reads TGTGCCAGCAGCGTAGACGGGGAGACAGGGGCCTACGAGCAGTACTTC. The whole variable domain, filled in from reference TRBV9 and TRBJ2-7, reads DSGVTQTPKHLITATGQRVTLRCSPRSGDLSVYWYQQSLDQGLQFLIQYYNGEERAKGNILERFSAQQFPDLHSELNLSSLELGDSALYFCASSVDGETGAYEQYFGPGTRLTVT.

The chain links TRBV28 to TRBJ1-4; TRBD1 agrees at 7 bases. The CDR3 covers 16 residues. J was trimmed by 5 bases and V by 4 bases; bases with no gene match: 10. Germline values: CDR1 MDHEN, CDR2 SYDVKM. The CDR3 DNA follows: TGTGCCAGCAGTTCCAACAAGGGGACAGAGAATGAAAAACTGTTTTTT. It specifies CASSSNKGTENEKLFF.

The chain links TRBV9 to TRBJ1-1; 7 bases map to TRBD1. The ends lost 4 bases at V and 3 bases at J; junction bases unmatched: 15. Germline V gene data show CDR1 as SGDLS and CDR2 as YYNGEE. This CDR3 region has 17 residues. The CDR3 DNA follows: TGTGCCAGCAGCCCTACGACAGGGCGACGATCGGACACTGAAGCTTTCTTT. Translated: CASSPTTGRRSDTEAFF.

The chain has TRBV29-1 and TRBJ2-5; D is uncertain. This CDR3 is built from 13 residues. Germline CDR1 and CDR2: SQVTM and ANQGSEA. V was trimmed by 1 base and J by 4 bases, leaving 10 bases between them. The CDR3 spells CSVEASIGETQYF. In DNA, the CDR3 is TGCAGCGTTGAAGCTAGTATCGGAGAGACCCAGTACTTC.

J is TRBJ1-1 and V is TRBV19, with D possibly being TRBD1 (5 bases). CDR3 size: 13 residues. The V and J ends lost 5 bases and 6 bases respectively, with 13 bases between them. Germline loops: CDR1 LNHDA, CDR2 SQIVND (reference sequence). Here the CDR3 reads CASSQGVGAEAFF. In nucleotides, the CDR3 is TGTGCCAGTAGTCAAGGGGTTGGGGCTGAAGCTTTCTTT.

CDR3 sequence: CASSLAFKGRGEQYF. CDR3 DNA sequence: TGTGCCAGCAGCTTAGCGTTTAAGGGGCGCGGCGAGCAGTACTTC. The chain couples TRBV7-6 to TRBJ2-7; D possibly corresponds to TRBD1 (5 bases). Germline CDR1 reads SGHVS; CDR2 reads FNYEAQ. The CDR3 spans 15 residues. V lost 0 bases and J 6 bases, leaving 15 bases between the germline ends.

The CDR3 loop is CASSLQGTNYGYTF. In DNA form, the CDR3 reads TGTGCCAGCAGCTTACAGGGAACTAACTATGGCTACACCTTC. The chain uses TRBV5-4 and TRBJ1-2; a possible D gene is TRBD1 (6 bases). The CDR3 is made up of 14 amino acids. Trimming took off 2 bases at V and 0 bases at J, with 8 bases between the two ends. The germline V gene encodes CDR1 SGHNT and CDR2 YYREEE (reference sequence).

The gene calls are TRBV2 and TRBJ1-3; 7 bases match TRBD1. The junction had 1 base not matched to a gene; V was cut back by 6 bases and J by 2 bases. Germline lookup yields CDR1 SNHLY and CDR2 FYNNEI. This CDR3 spans 13 amino acids. CDR3 sequence (DNA): TGTGCCAGCAGACAGGGGCCTGGAAACACCATATATTTT. Encoded protein: CASRQGPGNTIYF.

The chain is built from TRBV7-2 and TRBJ2-3, with TRBD2 matching 9 bases. After removal of 9 bases from V and 5 bases from J, the junction contained 21 bases not matched to a gene. This CDR3 is 18 amino acids long. Germline V gene lookup returns CDR1 SGHTA and CDR2 FQGNSA. DNA of the CDR3: TGTGCCAGTGACGGGGCTAGCGGGACCCTATTACGGGGAGATACGCAGTATTTT. Translating gives CASDGASGTLLRGDTQYF.

The chain recombines TRBV23-1 with TRBJ2-1, with D possibly TRBD2 on 5 matching bases. Being an ORF, TRBV23-1 has a function that is uncertain. This CDR3 region has 16 residues. The V and J ends lost 0 bases and 5 bases respectively, with 14 bases between them. Here the CDR3 reads CASSQSRPSLNNEQFF. The CDR3 DNA follows: TGCGCCAGCAGTCAATCTAGGCCTAGCCTAAACAATGAGCAGTTCTTC.

The chain is built from TRBV10-3 and TRBJ1-2; D is ambiguous. The CDR3 sequence is 13 residues long. V lost 4 bases to trimming and J lost 7 bases, with 13 bases between them. The germline gives CDR1 ENHRY, CDR2 SYGVKD. CDR3 region: CAISADSEGGYTF. The DNA of the CDR3 is TGTGCCATCAGTGCGGACTCAGAAGGTGGCTACACCTTC.